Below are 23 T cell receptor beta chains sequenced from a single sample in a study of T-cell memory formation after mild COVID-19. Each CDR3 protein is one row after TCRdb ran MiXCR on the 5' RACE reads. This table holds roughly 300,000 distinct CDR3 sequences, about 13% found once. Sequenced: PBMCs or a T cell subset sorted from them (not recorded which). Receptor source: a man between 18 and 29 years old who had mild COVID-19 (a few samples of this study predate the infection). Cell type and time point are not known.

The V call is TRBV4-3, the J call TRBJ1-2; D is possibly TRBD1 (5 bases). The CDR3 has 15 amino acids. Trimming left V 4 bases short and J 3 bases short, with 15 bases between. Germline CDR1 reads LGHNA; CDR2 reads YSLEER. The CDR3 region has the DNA TGCGCCAGCAGCCCAACGATGGCGGGGGACTATGGCTACACCTTC. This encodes CASSPTMAGDYGYTF.

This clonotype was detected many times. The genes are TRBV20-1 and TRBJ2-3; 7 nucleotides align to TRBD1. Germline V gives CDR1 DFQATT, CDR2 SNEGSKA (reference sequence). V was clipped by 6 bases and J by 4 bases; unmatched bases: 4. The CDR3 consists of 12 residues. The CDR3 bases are TGCAGTGCACCGACAGGGTCAGATACGCAGTATTTT. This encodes CSAPTGSDTQYF.

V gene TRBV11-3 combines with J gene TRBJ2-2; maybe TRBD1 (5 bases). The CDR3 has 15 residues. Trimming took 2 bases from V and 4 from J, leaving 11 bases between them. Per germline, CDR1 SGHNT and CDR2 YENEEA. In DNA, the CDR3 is TGTGCCAGCAGCTTATGGGGCTCGGGCACCGGGGAGCTGTTTTTT. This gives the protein CASSLWGSGTGELFF.

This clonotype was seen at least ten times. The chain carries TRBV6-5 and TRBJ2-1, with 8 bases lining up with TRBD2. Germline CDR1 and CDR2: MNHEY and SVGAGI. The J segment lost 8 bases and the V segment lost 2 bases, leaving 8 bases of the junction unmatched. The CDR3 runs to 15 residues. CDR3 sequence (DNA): TGTGCCAGCAGTTACGCCCACGGGGGGGTCGATGAGCAGTTCTTC. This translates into CASSYAHGGVDEQFF.

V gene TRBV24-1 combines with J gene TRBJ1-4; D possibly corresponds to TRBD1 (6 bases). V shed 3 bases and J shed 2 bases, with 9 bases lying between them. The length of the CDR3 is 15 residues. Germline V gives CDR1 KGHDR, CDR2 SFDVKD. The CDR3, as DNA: TGTGCCACCAGTGATCCCAGGGGTACTAATGAAAAACTGTTTTTT. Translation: CATSDPRGTNEKLFF.

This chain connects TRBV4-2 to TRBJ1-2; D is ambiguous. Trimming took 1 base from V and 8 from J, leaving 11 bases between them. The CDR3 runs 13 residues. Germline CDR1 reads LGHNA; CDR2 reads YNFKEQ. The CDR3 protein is CASSQVEVIGYTF. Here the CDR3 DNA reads TGTGCCAGCAGCCAAGTGGAGGTAATCGGCTACACCTTC.

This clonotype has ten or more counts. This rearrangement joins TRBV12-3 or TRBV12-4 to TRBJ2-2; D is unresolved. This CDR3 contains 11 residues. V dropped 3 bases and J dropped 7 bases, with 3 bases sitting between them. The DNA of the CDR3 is TGTGCCAGCAGTTTTGTCGGGGAGCTGTTTTTT. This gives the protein CASSFVGELFF.

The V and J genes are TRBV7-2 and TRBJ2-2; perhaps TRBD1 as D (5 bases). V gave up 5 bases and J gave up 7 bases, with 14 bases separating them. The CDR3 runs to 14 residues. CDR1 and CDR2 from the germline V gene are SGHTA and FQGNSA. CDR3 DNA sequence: TGTGCCAGCAGCCCCAGGGAATTGAGCGGGGAGCTGTTTTTT. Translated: CASSPRELSGELFF.

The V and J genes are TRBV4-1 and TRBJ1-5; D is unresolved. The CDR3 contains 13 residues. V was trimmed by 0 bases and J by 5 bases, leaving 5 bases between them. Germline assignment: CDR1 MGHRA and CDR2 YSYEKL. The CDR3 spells CASSQDPDQPQHF. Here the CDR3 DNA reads TGCGCCAGCAGCCAAGATCCTGATCAGCCCCAGCATTTT.

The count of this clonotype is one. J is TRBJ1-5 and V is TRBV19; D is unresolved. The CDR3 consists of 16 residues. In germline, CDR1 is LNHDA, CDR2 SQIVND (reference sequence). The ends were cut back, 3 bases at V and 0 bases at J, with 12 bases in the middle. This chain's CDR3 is CASSIWQTLSNQPQHF. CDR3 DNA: TGTGCCAGTAGTATCTGGCAGACGCTTAGCAATCAGCCCCAGCATTTT.

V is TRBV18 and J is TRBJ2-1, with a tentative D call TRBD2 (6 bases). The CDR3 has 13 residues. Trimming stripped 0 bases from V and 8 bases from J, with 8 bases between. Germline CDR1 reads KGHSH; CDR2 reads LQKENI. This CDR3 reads CASSPPTGDEQFF. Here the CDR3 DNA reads TGTGCCAGCTCACCACCGACGGGGGATGAGCAGTTCTTC.

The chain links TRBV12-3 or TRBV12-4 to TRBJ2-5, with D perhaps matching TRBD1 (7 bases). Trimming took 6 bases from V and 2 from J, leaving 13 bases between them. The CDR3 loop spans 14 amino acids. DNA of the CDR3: TGTGCCAGCAGCCCAGGGGGGCAACAAGAGACCCAGTACTTC. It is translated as CASSPGGQQETQYF.

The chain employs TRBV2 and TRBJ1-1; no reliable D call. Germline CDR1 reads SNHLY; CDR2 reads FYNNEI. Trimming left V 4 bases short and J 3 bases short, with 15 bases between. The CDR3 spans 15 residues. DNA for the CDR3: TGTGCCAGCAGTGTATTGCCCGGCGGCGACACTGAAGCTTTCTTT. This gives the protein CASSVLPGGDTEAFF. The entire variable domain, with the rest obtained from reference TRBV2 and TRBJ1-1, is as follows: EPEVTQTPSHQVTQMGQEVILRCVPISNHLYFYWYRQILGQKVEFLVSFYNNEISEKSEIFDDQFSVERPDGSNFTLKIRSTKLEDSAMYFCASSVLPGGDTEAFFGQGTRLTVV.

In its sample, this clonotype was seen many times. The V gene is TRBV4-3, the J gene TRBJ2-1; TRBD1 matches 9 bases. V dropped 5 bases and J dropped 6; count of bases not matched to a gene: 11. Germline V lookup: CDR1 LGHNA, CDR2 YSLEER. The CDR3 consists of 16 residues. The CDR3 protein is CASSSFRDRETNEQFF. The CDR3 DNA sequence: TGCGCCAGCAGCTCCTTCCGGGACAGGGAGACCAATGAGCAGTTCTTC.

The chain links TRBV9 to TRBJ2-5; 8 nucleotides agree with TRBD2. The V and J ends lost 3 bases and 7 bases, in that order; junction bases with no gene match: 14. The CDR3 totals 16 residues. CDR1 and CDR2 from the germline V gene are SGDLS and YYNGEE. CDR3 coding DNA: TGTGCCAGCAGCGGAAGCCCATCGGCGGGGGGTCGGACCCAGTACTTC. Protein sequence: CASSGSPSAGGRTQYF.

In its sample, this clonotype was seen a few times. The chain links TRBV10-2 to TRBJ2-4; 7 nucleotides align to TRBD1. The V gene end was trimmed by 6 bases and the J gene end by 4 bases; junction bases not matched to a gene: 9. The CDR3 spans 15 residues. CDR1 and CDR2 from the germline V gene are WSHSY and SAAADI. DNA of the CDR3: TGCGCCAGCAGCCCCGGGACAGCCGAAAAAAACATTCAGTACTTC. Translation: CASSPGTAEKNIQYF.

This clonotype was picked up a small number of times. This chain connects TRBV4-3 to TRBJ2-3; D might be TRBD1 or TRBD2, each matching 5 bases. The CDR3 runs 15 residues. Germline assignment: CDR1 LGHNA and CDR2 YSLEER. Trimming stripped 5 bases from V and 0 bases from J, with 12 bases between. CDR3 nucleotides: TGCGCCAGCAGCTTCGGGGACCCAAGCACAGATACGCAGTATTTT. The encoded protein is CASSFGDPSTDTQYF.

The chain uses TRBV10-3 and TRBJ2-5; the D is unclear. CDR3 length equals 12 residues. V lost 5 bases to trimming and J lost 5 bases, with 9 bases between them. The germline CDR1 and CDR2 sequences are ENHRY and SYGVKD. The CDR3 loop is CAISSLEETQYF. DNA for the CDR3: TGTGCCATCAGTAGCCTGGAGGAGACCCAGTACTTC.

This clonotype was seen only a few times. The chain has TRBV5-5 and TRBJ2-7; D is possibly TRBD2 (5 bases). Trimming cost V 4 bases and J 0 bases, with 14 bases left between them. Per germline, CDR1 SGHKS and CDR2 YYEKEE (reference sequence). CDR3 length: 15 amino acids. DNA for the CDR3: TGTGCCAGCAGCCCGGACGGGGAGAGCTCCTACGAGCAGTACGTC. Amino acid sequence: CASSPDGESSYEQYV.

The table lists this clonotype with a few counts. The CDR3 coding sequence is TGTGCCCCTCAGCCCCGCGGGTCTGGAAACACCATATATTTT. Protein product: CAPQPRGSGNTIYF. This chain uses TRBV7-7 with TRBJ1-3; D remains ambiguous. Germline CDR1 is SSHAT and CDR2 is FNYEAQ (reference sequence). The CDR3 consists of 14 residues. The V gene lost 11 bases and the J gene lost 1 base, with 15 bases spanning the gap.

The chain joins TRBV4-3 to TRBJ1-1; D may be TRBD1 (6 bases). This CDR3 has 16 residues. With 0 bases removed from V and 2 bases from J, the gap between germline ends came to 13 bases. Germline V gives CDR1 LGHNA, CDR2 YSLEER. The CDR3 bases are TGCGCCAGCAGCCAAGATTTGGGGACACTAAACACTGAAGCTTTCTTT. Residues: CASSQDLGTLNTEAFF.

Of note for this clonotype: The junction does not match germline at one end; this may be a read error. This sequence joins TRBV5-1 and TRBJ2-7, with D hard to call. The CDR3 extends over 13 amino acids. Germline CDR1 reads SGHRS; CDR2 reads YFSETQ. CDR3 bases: TGCGCCAGCAGCTTGCTTTCGACCTACGAGCATTACTTC. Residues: CASSLLSTYEHYF.

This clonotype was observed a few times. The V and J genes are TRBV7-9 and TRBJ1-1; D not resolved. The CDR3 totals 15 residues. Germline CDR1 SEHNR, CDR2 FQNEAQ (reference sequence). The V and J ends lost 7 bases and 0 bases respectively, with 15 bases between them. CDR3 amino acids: CASTVDLLMNTEAFF. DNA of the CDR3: TGTGCCAGCACCGTGGACCTCCTCATGAACACTGAAGCTTTCTTT.